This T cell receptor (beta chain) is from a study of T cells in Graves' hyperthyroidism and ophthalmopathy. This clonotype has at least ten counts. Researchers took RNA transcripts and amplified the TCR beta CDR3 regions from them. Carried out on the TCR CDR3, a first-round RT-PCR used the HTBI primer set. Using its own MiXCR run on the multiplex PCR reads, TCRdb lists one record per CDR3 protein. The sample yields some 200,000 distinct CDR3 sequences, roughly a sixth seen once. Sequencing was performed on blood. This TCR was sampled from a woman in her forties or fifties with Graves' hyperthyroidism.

CDR3 residues: CASSGGTSGTPSTDTQYF. The CDR3 region has the DNA TGTGCCAGTAGTGGCGGGACTAGCGGGACCCCTAGCACAGATACGCAGTATTTT. This chain connects TRBV19 to TRBJ2-3, with TRBD2 identical over 13 bases. Germline CDR1 is LNHDA and CDR2 is SQIVND (reference sequence). Trimming removed 5 bases from V and 0 bases from J; junction bases left unmatched: 8. The CDR3 extends over 18 amino acids.